Shown below are 16 T cell receptor beta chains from a single sample sequenced in a study of CD8 T cells in Susac syndrome. Random hexamers were used to reverse transcribe about 0.45 to 1 ug of RNA. TCRdb re-derived calls from the immunoSEQ multiplex PCR reads in MiXCR, one entry per CDR3 protein. The data hold fewer than 250,000 distinct CDR3 sequences, with roughly 90% observed a single time. What was sequenced was CD8+ T cells from PBMCs. The receptor set was obtained from a human donor with multiple sclerosis.

This clonotype was seen a single time. The chain combines TRBV4-3 with TRBJ2-1; D may be TRBD1 or TRBD2 (5 bases each). Deletions cut 1 base from V and 4 bases from J, with 14 bases between. The CDR3 is 16 residues long. Germline CDR1 is LGHNA and CDR2 is YSLEER. CDR3 residues: CASSQGAGARYNEQFF. CDR3 in DNA: TGCGCCAGCAGCCAAGGCGCCGGGGCCAGGTACAATGAGCAGTTCTTC.

This chain joins TRBV30 and TRBJ1-1; D may be TRBD1 (6 bases). This CDR3 is 12 amino acids long. V lost 0 bases and J lost 6, with 8 bases in between. Germline CDR1 and CDR2: GTSNPN and SVGIG (reference sequence). The CDR3, as DNA: TGTGCCTGGAGTGTCAGGGGACCTGAAGCTTTCTTT. It translates to CAWSVRGPEAFF.

The V gene is TRBV19, the J gene TRBJ1-4, with 8 bases aligning to TRBD1. The J segment lost 8 bases and the V segment lost 7 bases, leaving 15 bases of the junction unmatched. This CDR3 comprises 16 residues. Germline V gene sequence: CDR1 LNHDA, CDR2 SQIVND (reference sequence). CDR3 amino acids: CASKSAGGIRREKLFF. The CDR3 bases are TGTGCCAGTAAAAGTGCAGGGGGCATTCGGAGGGAAAAACTGTTTTTT.

The chain has TRBV12-3 or TRBV12-4 and TRBJ2-5; 7 bases align to TRBD1. The trim removed 6 bases at V and 1 base at J, leaving 8 bases unmatched. There are 15 residues in the CDR3. The CDR3 nucleotides read TGTGCCAGCAGCTCTGACAGGGTGGTCCAAGAGACCCAGTACTTC. Protein: CASSSDRVVQETQYF.

The V and J genes are TRBV9 and TRBJ2-2; tentatively, D is TRBD1 (6 bases). V was pared by 0 bases and J by 0 bases, with 24 bases between. Germline assignment: CDR1 SGDLS and CDR2 YYNGEE. The CDR3 is made up of 21 amino acids. In nucleotides, the CDR3 is TGTGCCAGCAGCGTAGCTATGAGATCCGGGACAAAGGGAACGAACACCGGGGAGCTGTTTTTT. Translation: CASSVAMRSGTKGTNTGELFF.

This clonotype has just one count. This rearrangement joins TRBV5-8 to TRBJ2-3, with 7 bases matching TRBD1. This CDR3 spans 16 amino acids. Unmatched junction bases numbered 11, after V lost 3 bases and J lost 4 bases. Germline-derived CDR1 and CDR2 are SGHTS and YDEGEE. The CDR3 nucleotides are TGTGCCAGCAGCTACGGACAGGCGGTCTTCTCAGATACGCAGTATTTT. Its translation is CASSYGQAVFSDTQYF. The whole variable domain, filled in from reference TRBV5-8 and TRBJ2-3, reads EAGVTQSPTHLIKTRGQQATLRCSPISGHTSVYWYQQALGLGLQFLLWYDEGEERNRGNFPPRFSGRQFPNYSSELNVNALELEDSALYLCASSYGQAVFSDTQYFGPGTRLTVL.

In regard to this clonotype: A junction end diverges from the germline sequence, so it may reflect a read error. The rearrangement uses TRBV3-1 and TRBJ2-2; TRBD1 is a possible D gene (6 bases). CDR3 length: 16 amino acids. The germline gives CDR1 LGHDT, CDR2 YNNKEL (reference sequence). The CDR3 nucleotides are TGTGCCAGCAGCGAAGAGGGGGTGCCGGGCACCGGGGAGCTGTTTTTT. Translating it yields CASSEEGVPGTGELFF.

This clonotype was found once. The chain joins TRBV4-3 to TRBJ2-5, with D uncertain. V was pared by 0 bases and J by 1 base, with 12 bases between. CDR3 length equals 16 residues. Germline CDR1 reads LGHNA; CDR2 reads YSLEER. The CDR3 DNA reads TGCGCCAGCAGCCAAGAGGTGGTGGACCGCCAAGAGACCCAGTACTTC. It yields the protein CASSQEVVDRQETQYF.

The chain joins TRBV19 to TRBJ1-1, with D unresolved. The CDR3 consists of 13 residues. The germline CDR1 and CDR2 sequences are LNHDA and SQIVND (reference sequence). Trimming pared 5 bases from V and 0 bases from J, leaving 7 bases between. The CDR3 spells CASSDLLNTEAFF. CDR3 coding DNA: TGTGCCAGTAGTGATCTGTTGAACACTGAAGCTTTCTTT.

The chain joins TRBV5-1 to TRBJ1-2; 7 bases agree with TRBD1. Trimming removed 4 bases from V and 8 bases from J; junction bases left unmatched: 5. The V gene's germline CDR1 is SGHRS and CDR2 YFSETQ. The CDR3 sequence is 12 residues long. The CDR3 region has the DNA TGCGCCAGCAGCACAGGGGATTCGGGCTACACCTTC. It translates to CASSTGDSGYTF.

This clonotype was picked up one time. The CDR3 protein is CASSGLGLAGNTGELFF. The CDR3 DNA is TGTGCCAGCAGCGGATTGGGACTAGCGGGGAACACCGGGGAGCTGTTTTTT. The chain employs TRBV7-9 and TRBJ2-2, with 12 bases that match TRBD2. Germline trimming cut 5 bases from V and 1 base from J; bases unmatched to any gene: 5. Germline V gene lookup returns CDR1 SEHNR and CDR2 FQNEAQ (reference sequence). The CDR3 sequence is 17 residues long.

The V gene is TRBV29-1, the J gene TRBJ1-2; the match to TRBD1 covers 9 bases. CDR3 length equals 13 residues. The V and J ends lost 4 bases and 5 bases, in that order; junction bases with no gene match: 5. Germline CDR1 reads SQVTM; CDR2 reads ANQGSEA. The CDR3 DNA sequence: TGCAGCGTTGGAGACGGGACAGGGTATGGCTACACCTTC. Protein product: CSVGDGTGYGYTF.

The rearrangement joins TRBV10-3 to TRBJ2-1, with D maybe TRBD2 (6 bases). V was cut by 3 bases and J by 6 bases, with 24 bases left in between. Germline V lookup: CDR1 ENHRY, CDR2 SYGVKD. CDR3 size: 18 residues. CDR3 amino acids: CAISEPSGETRSGNEQFF. CDR3 in DNA: TGTGCCATCAGTGAACCCTCGGGGGAGACTAGGTCTGGCAATGAGCAGTTCTTC.

The CDR3: CASSYSIRLNYEQYF. CDR3 coding DNA: TGTGCCAGCAGTTACTCGATTAGGTTAAACTACGAGCAGTACTTC. The chain combines TRBV6-5 with TRBJ2-7; D not certain. The CDR3 has 15 amino acids. In germline, CDR1 is MNHEY, CDR2 SVGAGI. V was pared by 0 bases and J by 3 bases, with 12 bases between.

This rearrangement joins TRBV20-1 to TRBJ2-7, with D maybe TRBD1 (5 bases). The CDR3 contains 15 residues. The V gene's germline CDR1 is DFQATT and CDR2 SNEGSKA (reference sequence). V lost 6 bases and J lost 4, with 22 bases in between. The CDR3 DNA reads as TGCAGTGCCGAAATAAAGGGGAACCTCCAGTACGAGCAGTACTTC. Amino acid sequence: CSAEIKGNLQYEQYF.

The CDR3: CASSQEYLGVGELFF. The CDR3 nucleotides are TGCGCCAGCAGCCAAGAATATTTAGGAGTCGGGGAGCTGTTTTTT. This chain links TRBV4-1 with TRBJ2-2; unclear D gene. V was shortened by 0 bases and J by 7 bases, with 12 bases between the two germline ends. Germline CDR1 and CDR2: MGHRA and YSYEKL. The CDR3 totals 15 residues.